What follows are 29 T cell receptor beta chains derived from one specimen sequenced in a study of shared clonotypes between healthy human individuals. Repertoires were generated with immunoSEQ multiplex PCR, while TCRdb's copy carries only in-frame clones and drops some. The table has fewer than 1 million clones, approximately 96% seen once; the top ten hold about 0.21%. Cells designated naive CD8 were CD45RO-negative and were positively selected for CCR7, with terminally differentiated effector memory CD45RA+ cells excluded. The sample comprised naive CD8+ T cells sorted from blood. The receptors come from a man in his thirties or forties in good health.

In nucleotides, the CDR3 is TGTGCCAGCAGCTTTTCGGCGGCTGGAAACACCATATATTTT. This codes for CASSFSAAGNTIYF. This sequence joins TRBV5-4 and TRBJ1-3, with D unresolved. The CDR3 sequence is 14 residues long. Per the germline V gene, CDR1 is SGHNT and CDR2 is YYREEE (reference sequence). Between the trimmed V and J ends, which lost 2 bases and 2 bases, there was a span of 8 bases.

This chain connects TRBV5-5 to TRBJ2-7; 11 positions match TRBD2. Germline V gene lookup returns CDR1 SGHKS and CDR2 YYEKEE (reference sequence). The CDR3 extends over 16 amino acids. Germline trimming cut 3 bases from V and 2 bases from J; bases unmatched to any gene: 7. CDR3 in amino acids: CASSSRTSGSPYEQYF. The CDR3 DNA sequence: TGTGCCAGCAGCTCCCGTACTAGCGGGAGCCCCTACGAGCAGTACTTC.

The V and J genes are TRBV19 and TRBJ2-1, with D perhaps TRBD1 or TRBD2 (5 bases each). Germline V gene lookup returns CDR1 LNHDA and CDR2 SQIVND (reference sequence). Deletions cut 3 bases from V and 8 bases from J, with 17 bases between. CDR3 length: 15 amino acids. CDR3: CASSIGTSRADEQFF. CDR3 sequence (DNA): TGTGCCAGTAGTATCGGGACGAGTCGCGCGGATGAGCAGTTCTTC. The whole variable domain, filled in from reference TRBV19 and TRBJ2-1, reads DGGITQSPKYLFRKEGQNVTLSCEQNLNHDAMYWYRQDPGQGLRLIYYSQIVNDFQKGDIAEGYSVSREKKESFPLTVTSAQKNPTAFYLCASSIGTSRADEQFFGPGTRLTVL.

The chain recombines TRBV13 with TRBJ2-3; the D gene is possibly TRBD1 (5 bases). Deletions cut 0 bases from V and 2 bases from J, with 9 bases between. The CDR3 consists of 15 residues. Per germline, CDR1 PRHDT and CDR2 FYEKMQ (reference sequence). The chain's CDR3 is CASSLGYRNTDTQYF. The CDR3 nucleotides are TGTGCCAGCAGCTTAGGATACAGGAACACAGATACGCAGTATTTT. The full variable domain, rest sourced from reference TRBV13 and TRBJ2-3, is AAGVIQSPRHLIKEKRETATLKCYPIPRHDTVYWYQQGPGQDPQFLISFYEKMQSDKGSIPDRFSAQQFSDYHSELNMSSLELGDSALYFCASSLGYRNTDTQYFGPGTRLTVL.

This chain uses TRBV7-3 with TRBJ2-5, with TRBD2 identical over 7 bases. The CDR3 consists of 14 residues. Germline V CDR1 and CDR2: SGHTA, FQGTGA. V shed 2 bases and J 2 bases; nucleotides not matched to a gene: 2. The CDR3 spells CASSLGGDQETQYF. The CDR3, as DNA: TGTGCCAGCAGCTTAGGGGGGGATCAAGAGACCCAGTACTTC.

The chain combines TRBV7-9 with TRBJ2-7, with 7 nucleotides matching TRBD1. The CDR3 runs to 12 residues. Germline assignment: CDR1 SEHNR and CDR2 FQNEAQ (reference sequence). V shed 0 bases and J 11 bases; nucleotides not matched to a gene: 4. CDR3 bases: TGTGCCAGCAGCTTAGCGTTGACAGGGAAGTACTTC. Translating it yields CASSLALTGKYF.

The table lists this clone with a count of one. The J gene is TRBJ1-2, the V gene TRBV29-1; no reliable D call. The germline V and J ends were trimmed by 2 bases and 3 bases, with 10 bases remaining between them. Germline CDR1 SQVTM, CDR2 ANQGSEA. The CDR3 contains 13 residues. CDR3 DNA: TGCAGCGTTGAATGGGCGGTTCACTATGGCTACACCTTC. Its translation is CSVEWAVHYGYTF.

The CDR3 region is CASSITAGEVGDTIYF. Written as DNA, the CDR3 is TGTGCCAGCAGCATTACCGCAGGAGAAGTGGGGGACACCATATATTTT. The chain uses TRBV7-9 and TRBJ1-3; D is perhaps TRBD1 (5 bases). V gave up 5 bases and J gave up 8 bases, with 22 bases separating them. The CDR3 extends over 16 amino acids. The germline CDR1 and CDR2 sequences are SEHNR and FQNEAQ (reference sequence).

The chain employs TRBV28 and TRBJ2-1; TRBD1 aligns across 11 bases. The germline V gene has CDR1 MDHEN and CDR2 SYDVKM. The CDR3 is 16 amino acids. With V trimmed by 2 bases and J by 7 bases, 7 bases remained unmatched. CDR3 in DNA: TGTGCCAGCAGTTTACCAGGGACAGGGGGAAGGAATGAGCAGTTCTTC. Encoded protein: CASSLPGTGGRNEQFF.

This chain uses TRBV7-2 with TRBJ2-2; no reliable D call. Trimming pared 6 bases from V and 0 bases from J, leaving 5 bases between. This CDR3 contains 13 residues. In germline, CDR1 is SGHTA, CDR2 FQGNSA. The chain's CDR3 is CASRLPNTGELFF. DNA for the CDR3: TGTGCCAGCAGACTACCGAACACCGGGGAGCTGTTTTTT.

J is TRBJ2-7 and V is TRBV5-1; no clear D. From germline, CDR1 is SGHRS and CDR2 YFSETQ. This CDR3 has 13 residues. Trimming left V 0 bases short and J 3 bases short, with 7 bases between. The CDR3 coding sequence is TGCGCCAGCAGCTTGGCCGAGGACTACGAGCAGTACTTC. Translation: CASSLAEDYEQYF.

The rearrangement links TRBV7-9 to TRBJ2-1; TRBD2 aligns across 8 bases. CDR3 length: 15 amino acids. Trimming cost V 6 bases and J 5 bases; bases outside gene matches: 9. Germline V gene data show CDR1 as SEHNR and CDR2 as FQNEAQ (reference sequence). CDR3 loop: CASSSQRERDNEQFF. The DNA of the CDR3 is TGTGCCAGCAGTTCCCAGCGGGAGAGGGACAATGAGCAGTTCTTC.

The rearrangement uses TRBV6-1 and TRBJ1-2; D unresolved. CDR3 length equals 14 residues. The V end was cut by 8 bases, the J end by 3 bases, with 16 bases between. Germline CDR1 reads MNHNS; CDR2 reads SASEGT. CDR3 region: CASRLEARYYGYTF. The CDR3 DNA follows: TGTGCCAGCCGCCTTGAAGCTCGATACTATGGCTACACCTTC.

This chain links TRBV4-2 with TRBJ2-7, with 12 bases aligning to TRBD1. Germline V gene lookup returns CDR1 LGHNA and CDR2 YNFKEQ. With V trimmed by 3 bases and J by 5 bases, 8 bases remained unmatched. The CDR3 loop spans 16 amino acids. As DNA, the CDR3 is TGTGCCAGCAGCCAGGAACCGGGACAGGGGGCACACGAGCAGTACTTC. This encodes CASSQEPGQGAHEQYF.

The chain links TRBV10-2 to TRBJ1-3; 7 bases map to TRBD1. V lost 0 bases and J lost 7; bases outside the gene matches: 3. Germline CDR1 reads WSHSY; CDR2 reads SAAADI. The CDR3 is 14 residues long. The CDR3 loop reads CASSESYRGNTIYF. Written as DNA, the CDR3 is TGCGCCAGCAGTGAGTCGTACAGGGGTAACACCATATATTTT.

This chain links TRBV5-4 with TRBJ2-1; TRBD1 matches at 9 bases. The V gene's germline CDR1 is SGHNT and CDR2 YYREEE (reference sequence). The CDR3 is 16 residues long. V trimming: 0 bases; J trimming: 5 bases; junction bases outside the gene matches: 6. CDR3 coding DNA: TGTGCCAGCAGCTTGGCTGGGACAGGGAAGAACAATGAGCAGTTCTTC. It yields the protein CASSLAGTGKNNEQFF.

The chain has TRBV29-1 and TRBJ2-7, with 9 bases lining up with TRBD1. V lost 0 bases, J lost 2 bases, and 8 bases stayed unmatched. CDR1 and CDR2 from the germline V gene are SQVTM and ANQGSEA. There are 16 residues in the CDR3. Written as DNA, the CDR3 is TGCAGCGTTGAAGATCCTAAGGGACAGGGCACCTACGAGCAGTACTTC. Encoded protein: CSVEDPKGQGTYEQYF.

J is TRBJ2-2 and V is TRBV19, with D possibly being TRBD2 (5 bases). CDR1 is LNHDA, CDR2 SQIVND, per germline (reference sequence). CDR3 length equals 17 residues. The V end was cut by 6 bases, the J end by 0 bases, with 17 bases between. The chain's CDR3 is CASSPDGLLSNTGELFF. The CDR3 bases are TGTGCCAGTAGCCCGGACGGACTCCTATCGAACACCGGGGAGCTGTTTTTT.

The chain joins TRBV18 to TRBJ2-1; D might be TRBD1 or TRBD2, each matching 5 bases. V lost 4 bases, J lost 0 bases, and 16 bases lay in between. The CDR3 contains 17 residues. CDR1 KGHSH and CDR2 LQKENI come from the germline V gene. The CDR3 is CASSLQTATSSYNEQFF. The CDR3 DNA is TGTGCCAGCTCACTACAGACAGCAACTAGCTCCTACAATGAGCAGTTCTTC.

This CDR3 is CASSLGPPVGQGASGELFF. The DNA for the CDR3 is TGTGCCAGCAGTTTGGGTCCTCCGGTGGGACAGGGGGCATCCGGGGAGCTGTTTTTT. The J gene is TRBJ2-2, the V gene TRBV27; TRBD1 matches at 12 bases. Germline V gene lookup returns CDR1 MNHEY and CDR2 SMNVEV (reference sequence). The CDR3 totals 19 residues. J lost 6 bases, V lost 3 bases, and 14 bases had no gene match.

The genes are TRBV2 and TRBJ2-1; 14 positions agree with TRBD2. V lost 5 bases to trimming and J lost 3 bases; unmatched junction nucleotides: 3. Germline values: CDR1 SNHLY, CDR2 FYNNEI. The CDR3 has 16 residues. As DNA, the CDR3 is TGTGCCAGCAGTAGACTAGCGGGAGGGAGCTACAATGAGCAGTTCTTC. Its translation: CASSRLAGGSYNEQFF.

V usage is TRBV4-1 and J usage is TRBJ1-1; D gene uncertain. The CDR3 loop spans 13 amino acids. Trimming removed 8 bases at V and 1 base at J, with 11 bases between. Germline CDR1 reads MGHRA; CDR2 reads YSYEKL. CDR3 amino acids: CASGSLWNTEAFF. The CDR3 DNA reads TGCGCCAGCGGGTCATTGTGGAACACTGAAGCTTTCTTT.

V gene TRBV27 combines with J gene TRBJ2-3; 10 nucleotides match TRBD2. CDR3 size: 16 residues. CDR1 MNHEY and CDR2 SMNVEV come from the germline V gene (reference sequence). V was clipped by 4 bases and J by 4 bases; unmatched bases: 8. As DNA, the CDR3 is TGTGCCAGCAGTTACCGGACTAGCGGAAGGCCAGATACGCAGTATTTT. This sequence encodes CASSYRTSGRPDTQYF.

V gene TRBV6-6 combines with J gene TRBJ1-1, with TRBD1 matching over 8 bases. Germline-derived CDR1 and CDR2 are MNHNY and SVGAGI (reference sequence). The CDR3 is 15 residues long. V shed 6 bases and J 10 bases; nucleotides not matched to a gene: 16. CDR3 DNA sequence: TGTGCCAGCAGCCTAAACAGGGGGGGAGGACAGGGAGCTTTCTTT. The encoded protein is CASSLNRGGGQGAFF.

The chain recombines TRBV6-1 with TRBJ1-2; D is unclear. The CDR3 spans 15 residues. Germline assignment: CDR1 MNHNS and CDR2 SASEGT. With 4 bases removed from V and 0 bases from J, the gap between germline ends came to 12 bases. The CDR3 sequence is CASSGVGLANYGYTF. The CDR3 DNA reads TGTGCCAGCAGTGGAGTGGGCTTGGCTAACTATGGCTACACCTTC.

CDR3 DNA sequence: TGTGCCAGCAGCGCGGGGGAGGGGTACTCCTACGAGCAGTACTTC. Translation gives CASSAGEGYSYEQYF. The chain combines TRBV9 with TRBJ2-7; 7 positions agree with TRBD2. This CDR3 comprises 15 residues. The V gene end was trimmed by 3 bases and the J gene end by 0 bases; junction bases not matched to a gene: 6. Germline assignment: CDR1 SGDLS and CDR2 YYNGEE.

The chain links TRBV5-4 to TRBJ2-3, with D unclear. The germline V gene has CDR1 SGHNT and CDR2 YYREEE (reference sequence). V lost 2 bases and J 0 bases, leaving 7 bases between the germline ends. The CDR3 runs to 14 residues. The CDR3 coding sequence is TGTGCCAGCAGCTTCGGAGTTAGCACAGATACGCAGTATTTT. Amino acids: CASSFGVSTDTQYF.

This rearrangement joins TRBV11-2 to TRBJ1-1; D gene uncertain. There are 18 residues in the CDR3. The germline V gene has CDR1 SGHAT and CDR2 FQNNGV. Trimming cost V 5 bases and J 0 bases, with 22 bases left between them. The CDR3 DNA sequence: TGTGCCAGCAGCATCAACGGGCGCCGACTTCTAATGAACACTGAAGCTTTCTTT. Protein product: CASSINGRRLLMNTEAFF.

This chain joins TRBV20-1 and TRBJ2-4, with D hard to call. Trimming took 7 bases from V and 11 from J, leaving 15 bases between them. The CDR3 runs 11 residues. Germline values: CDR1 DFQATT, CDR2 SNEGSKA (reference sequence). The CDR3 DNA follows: TGCAGTGTCCCCTTCCTAAGCGTTCAGTACTTC. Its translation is CSVPFLSVQYF.